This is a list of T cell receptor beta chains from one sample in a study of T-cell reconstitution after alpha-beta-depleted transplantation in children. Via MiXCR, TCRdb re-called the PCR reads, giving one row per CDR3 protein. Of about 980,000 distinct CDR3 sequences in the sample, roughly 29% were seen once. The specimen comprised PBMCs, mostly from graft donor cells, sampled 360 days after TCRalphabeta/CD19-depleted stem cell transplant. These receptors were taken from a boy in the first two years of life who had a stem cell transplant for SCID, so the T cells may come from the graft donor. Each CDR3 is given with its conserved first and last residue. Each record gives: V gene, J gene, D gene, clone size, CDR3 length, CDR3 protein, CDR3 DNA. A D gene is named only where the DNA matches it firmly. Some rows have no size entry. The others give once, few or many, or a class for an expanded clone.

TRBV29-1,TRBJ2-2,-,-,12,CSAQKNTGELFF,TGCAGCGCACAGAAAAACACCGGGGAGCTGTTTTTT
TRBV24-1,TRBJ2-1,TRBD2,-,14,CATSDLPGEGEQFF,TGTGCCACCAGTGATTTGCCCGGGGAGGGTGAGCAGTTCTTC
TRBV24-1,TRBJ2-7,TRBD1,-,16,CAISDPDRDPRYEQYF,TGTGCCATCAGTGATCCTGACAGGGACCCCAGGTACGAGCAGTACTTC
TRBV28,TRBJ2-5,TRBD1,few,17,CASSLFLGQGAIETQYF,TGTGCCAGCAGTTTATTTCTGGGACAGGGGGCGATAGAGACCCAGTACTTC
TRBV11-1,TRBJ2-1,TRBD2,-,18,CASSLEVVAGHSYNEQFF,TGTGCCAGCAGCTTAGAGGTGGTAGCGGGGCACTCCTACAATGAGCAGTTCTTC
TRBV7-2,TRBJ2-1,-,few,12,CASSWAFDEQFF,TGTGCCAGCAGCTGGGCCTTCGATGAGCAGTTCTTC
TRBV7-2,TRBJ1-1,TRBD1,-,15,CASSPRQGEYTEAFF,TGTGCCAGCAGCCCTCGACAGGGGGAATACACTGAAGCTTTCTTT
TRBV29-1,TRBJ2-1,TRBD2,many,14,CSAAKRGGLDEQFF,TGCAGCGCTGCGAAGCGGGGGGGCCTCGATGAGCAGTTCTTC
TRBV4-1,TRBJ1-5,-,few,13,CASSHVWDQPQHF,TGCGCCAGCAGCCACGTGTGGGATCAGCCCCAGCATTTT
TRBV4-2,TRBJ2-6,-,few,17,CASSQDRRGSGANVLTF,TGTGCCAGCAGCCAAGATCGACGGGGCTCTGGGGCCAACGTCCTGACTTTC
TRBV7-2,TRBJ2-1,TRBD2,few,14,CASSSRGGANEQFF,TGTGCCAGCAGCTCCCGCGGGGGGGCGAATGAGCAGTTCTTC
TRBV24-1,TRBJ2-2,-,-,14,CATSDFPFGGELFF,TGTGCCACCAGTGATTTCCCTTTTGGCGGGGAGCTGTTTTTT
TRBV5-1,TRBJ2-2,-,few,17,CASSLGGQSPRTGELFF,TGCGCCAGCAGCTTGGGCGGCCAATCCCCGCGCACCGGGGAGCTGTTTTTT
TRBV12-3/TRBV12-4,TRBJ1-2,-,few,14,CASSRTTGNYGYTF,TGTGCCAGCAGTCGAACGACAGGCAACTATGGCTACACCTTC
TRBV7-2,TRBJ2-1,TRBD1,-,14,CASSPRQGWNEQFF,TGTGCCAGCAGCCCCCGACAGGGATGGAATGAGCAGTTCTTC
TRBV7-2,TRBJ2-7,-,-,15,CASSLGGVTSYEQYF,TGTGCCAGCAGCTTAGGAGGGGTGACCTCCTACGAGCAGTACTTC
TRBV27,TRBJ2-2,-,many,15,CASSLVGANTGELFF,TGTGCCAGCAGCTTAGTGGGCGCGAACACCGGGGAGCTGTTTTTT
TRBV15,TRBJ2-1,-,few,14,CATSRVRGRDEQFF,TGTGCCACCAGCAGAGTCAGGGGTAGGGATGAGCAGTTCTTC
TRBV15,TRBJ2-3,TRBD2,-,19,CATSRGISEGGSRTDTQYF,TGTGCCACCAGCAGAGGGATATCTGAAGGCGGGAGCCGCACAGATACGCAGTATTTT
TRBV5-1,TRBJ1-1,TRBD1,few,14,CASSWDSDLTEAFF,TGCGCCAGCAGCTGGGACAGTGACCTCACTGAAGCTTTCTTT